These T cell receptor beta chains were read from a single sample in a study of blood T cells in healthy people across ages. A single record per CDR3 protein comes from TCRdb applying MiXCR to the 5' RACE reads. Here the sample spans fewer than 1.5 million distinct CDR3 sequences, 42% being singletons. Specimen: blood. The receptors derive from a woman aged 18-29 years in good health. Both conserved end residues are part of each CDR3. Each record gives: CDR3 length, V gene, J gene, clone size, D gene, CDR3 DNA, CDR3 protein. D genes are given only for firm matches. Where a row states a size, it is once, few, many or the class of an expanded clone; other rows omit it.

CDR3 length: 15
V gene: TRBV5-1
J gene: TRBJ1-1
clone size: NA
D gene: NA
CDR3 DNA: TGCGCCAGCAGCTTGGCCACAGTGACGAACACTGAAGCTTTCTTT
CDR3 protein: CASSLATVTNTEAFF

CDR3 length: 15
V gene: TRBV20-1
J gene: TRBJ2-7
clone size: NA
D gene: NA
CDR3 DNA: TGCAGTGCGGAACTAGCAGCCTCATCCTACAATGAGCAGTACTTC
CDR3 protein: CSAELAASSYNEQYF

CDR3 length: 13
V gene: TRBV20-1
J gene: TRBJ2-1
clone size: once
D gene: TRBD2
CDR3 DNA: TGCAGTCCATGGACTAGCGGAGAGGGTGAGCAGTTCTTC
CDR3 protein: CSPWTSGEGEQFF

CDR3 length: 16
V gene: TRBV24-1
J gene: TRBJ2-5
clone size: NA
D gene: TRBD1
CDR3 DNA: TGTGCCACCAGTGATCTGGGGACAGGGGTTATCAATGAGCAGTACTTC
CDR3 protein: CATSDLGTGVINEQYF

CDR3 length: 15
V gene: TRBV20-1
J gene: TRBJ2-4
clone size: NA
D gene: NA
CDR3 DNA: TGCAGTGTCTCCACCTCACCTTCGGCCAAAAACATTCAGTACTTC
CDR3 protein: CSVSTSPSAKNIQYF

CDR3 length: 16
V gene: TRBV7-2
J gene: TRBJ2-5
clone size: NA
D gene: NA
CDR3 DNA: TGTGCCAGCAGGAGCACCTGGGACACGGACGGGGAGACCCAGTACTTC
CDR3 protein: CASRSTWDTDGETQYF

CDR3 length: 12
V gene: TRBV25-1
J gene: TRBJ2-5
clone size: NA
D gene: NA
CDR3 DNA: TGTGCCAGCAGTGAATCCCCCGTGGCCCAGTACTTC
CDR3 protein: CASSESPVAQYF

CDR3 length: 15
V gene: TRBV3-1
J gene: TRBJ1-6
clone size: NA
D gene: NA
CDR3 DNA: TGTGCCAGCAGCAATGAAGGACAGAACCTTTCACCCCTCCACTTT
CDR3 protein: CASSNEGQNLSPLHF

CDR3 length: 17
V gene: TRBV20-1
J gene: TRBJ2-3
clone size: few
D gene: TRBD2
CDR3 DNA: TGCAGTGCTAGAGATCCTGGAGCGGGACGTAGCACAGATACGCAGTATTTT
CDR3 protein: CSARDPGAGRSTDTQYF

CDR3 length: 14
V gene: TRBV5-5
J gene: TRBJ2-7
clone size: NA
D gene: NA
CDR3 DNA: TGTGCCAGCAGCTTACTCGGCCTGGAAGACGAGCAGTACTTC
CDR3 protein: CASSLLGLEDEQYF

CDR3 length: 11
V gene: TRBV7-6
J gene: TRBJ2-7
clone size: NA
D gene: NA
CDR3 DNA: TGTGCCAGCAGTTACATTCTCGAGCAGTACTTC
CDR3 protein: CASSYILEQYF

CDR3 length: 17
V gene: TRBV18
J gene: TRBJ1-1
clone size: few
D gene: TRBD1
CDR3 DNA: TGTGCCAGCTCACCGCCCGGGACAGGGGGAGGGGGCACTGAAGCTTTCTTT
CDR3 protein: CASSPPGTGGGGTEAFF

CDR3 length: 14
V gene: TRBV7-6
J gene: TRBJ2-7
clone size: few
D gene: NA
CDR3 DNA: TGTGCCAGCAGCTTATCTGGCGCTCGCTACGAGCAGTACTTC
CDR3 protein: CASSLSGARYEQYF

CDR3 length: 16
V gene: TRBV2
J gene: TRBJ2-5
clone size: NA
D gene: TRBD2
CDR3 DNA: TGTGCCAGCAGTGGAGTGGGACTAGAGTACCAAGAGACCCAGTACTTC
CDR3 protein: CASSGVGLEYQETQYF

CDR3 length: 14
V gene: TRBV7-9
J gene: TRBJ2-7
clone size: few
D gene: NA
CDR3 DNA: TGTGCCAGCAGCCCAGCGGGACAGATCTACGAGCAGTACTTC
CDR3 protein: CASSPAGQIYEQYF

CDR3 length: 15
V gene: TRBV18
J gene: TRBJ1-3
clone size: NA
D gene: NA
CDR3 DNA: TGTGCCAGCTCGCCGGGACAACCAGACGGAAACACCATATATTTT
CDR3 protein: CASSPGQPDGNTIYF

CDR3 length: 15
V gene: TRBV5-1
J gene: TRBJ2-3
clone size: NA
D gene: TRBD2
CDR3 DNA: TGCGCCAGAAGTCCTAGCGGGGGGGTCACAGATATGCAGTATTTT
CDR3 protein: CARSPSGGVTDMQYF

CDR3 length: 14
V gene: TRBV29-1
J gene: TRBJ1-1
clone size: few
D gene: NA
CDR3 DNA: TGCAGCGCCGACTCGGGGCACTTGAACACTGAAGCTTTCTTT
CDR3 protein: CSADSGHLNTEAFF

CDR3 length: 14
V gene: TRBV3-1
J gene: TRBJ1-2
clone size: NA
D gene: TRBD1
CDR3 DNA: TGTGCCAGCAGCCAAGAGGGGACAGGGGAATTCTACACCTTC
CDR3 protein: CASSQEGTGEFYTF

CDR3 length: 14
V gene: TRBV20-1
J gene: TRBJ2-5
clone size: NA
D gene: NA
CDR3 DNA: TGCAGTGCGGATGTAGGGATCCCCCGGGGGACCCAGTACTTC
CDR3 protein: CSADVGIPRGTQYF

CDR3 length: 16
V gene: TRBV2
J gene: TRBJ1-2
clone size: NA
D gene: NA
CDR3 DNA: TGTGCCAGCAGTGACGCAAGCCGGGCAGACCTGGGTGGCTACACCTTC
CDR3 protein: CASSDASRADLGGYTF

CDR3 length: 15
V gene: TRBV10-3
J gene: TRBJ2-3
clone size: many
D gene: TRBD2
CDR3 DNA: TGTGCCATCAGTTGGACTAGCGGGAGCACAGATACGCAGTATTTT
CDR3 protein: CAISWTSGSTDTQYF

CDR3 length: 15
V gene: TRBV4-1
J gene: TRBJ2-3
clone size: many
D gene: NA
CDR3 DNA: TGCGCCAGCAGCCTCCGGGTCCCTAGCACAGATACGCAGTATTTT
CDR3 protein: CASSLRVPSTDTQYF

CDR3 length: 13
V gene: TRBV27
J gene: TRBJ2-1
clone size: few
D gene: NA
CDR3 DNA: TGTGCCAGCAGTTTGACTAGTACGGGTGAGCAGTTCTTC
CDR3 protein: CASSLTSTGEQFF

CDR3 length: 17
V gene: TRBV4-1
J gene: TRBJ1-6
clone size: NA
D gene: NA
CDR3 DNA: TGCGCCAGCAGCCAAGATCCGCACGGAGCCGGGCGGTCACCCCTCCACTTT
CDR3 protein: CASSQDPHGAGRSPLHF

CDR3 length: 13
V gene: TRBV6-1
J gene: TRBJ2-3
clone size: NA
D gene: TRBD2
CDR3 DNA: TGTGCCAGCATTCTGGGGGGGACAGATACGCAGTATTTT
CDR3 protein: CASILGGTDTQYF

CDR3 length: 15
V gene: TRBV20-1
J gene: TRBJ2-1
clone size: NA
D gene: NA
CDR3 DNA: TGCAGTGCTAGGGACGCAGGGGAAGGCGACAATGAGCAGTTCTTC
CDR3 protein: CSARDAGEGDNEQFF

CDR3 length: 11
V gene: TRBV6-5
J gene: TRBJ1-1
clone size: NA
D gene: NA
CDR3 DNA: TGTGCCAGCAGTTGGGGCAGTGAAGCTTTCTTT
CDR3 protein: CASSWGSEAFF

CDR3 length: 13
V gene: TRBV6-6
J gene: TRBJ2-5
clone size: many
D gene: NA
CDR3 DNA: TGTGCCAGCAGTTACCGCCTAGCGGAGACCCAGTACTTC
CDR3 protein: CASSYRLAETQYF

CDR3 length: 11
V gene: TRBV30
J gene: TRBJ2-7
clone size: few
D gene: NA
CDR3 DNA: TGTGCCCGTGCGGTAGGGGACGAGCAGTACTTC
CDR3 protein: CARAVGDEQYF

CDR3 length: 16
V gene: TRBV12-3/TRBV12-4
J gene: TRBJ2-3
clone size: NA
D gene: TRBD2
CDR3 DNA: TGTGCCAGCAGTTTAAGAGGACTAGCGGGACTCAATACGCAGTATTTT
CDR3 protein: CASSLRGLAGLNTQYF

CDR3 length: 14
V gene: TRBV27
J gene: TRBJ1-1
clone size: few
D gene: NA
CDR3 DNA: TGTGCCAGCAGTACTGGCACACTGAACACTGAAGCTTTCTTT
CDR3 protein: CASSTGTLNTEAFF

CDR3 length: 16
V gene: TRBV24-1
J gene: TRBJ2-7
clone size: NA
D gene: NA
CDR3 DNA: TGTGCCACCAGTGATTCACACCAAACTCCGATCAATGAGCAGTACTTC
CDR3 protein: CATSDSHQTPINEQYF

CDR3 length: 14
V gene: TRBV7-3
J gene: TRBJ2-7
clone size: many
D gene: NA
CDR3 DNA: TGTGCCAGCAGCTTAACTGGCAGGGGCTACGAGCAGTACTTC
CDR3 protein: CASSLTGRGYEQYF

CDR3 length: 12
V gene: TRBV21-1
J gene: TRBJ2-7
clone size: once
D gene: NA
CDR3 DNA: TGTGCCAGCAGCCAGAACGGGGACGAGCAGTACTTC
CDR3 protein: CASSQNGDEQYF

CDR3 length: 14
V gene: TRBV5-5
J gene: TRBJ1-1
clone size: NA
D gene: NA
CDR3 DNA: TGTGCCAGCAGCTTGGATGCTAGGAACACTGAAGCTTTCTTT
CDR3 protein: CASSLDARNTEAFF

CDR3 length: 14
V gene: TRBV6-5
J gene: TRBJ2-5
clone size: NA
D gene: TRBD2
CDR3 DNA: TGTGCCAGCAGTTGGACTAGCTGGGGGGAGACCCAGTACTTC
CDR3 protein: CASSWTSWGETQYF

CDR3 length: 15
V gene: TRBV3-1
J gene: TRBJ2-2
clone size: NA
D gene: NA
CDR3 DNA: TGTGCCAGCAGCCAAGGACAGTCGAACACCGGGGAGCTGTTTTTT
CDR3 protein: CASSQGQSNTGELFF

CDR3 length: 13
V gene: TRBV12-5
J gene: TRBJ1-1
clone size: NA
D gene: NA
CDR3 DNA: TGTGCTAGTGGACGCGACAGCTATAATGAAGCTTTCTTT
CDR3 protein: CASGRDSYNEAFF

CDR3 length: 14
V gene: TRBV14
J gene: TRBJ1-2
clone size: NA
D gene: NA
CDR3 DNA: TGTGCCAGCAGACCGTCAGCGGCCCCCTATGGCTACACCTTC
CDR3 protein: CASRPSAAPYGYTF

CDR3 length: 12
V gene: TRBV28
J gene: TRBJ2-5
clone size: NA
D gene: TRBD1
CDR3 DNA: TGCGCCGTCGGGACAGCTAAAGAGACCCAGTACTTC
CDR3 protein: CAVGTAKETQYF

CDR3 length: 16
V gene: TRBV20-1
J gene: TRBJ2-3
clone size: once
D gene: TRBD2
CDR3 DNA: TGCAGTGCTAGAGATCGGACTAGCGGGGTAGGGGATACGCAGTATTTT
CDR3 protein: CSARDRTSGVGDTQYF

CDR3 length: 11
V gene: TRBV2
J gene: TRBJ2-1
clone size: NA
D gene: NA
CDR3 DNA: TGTGCCAGCAGTGGGGTCGGTGAGCAGTTCTTC
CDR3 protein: CASSGVGEQFF

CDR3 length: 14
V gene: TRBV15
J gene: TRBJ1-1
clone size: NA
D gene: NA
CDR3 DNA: TGTGCCACCAGCAACAGGGTTGGGGGCACTGAAGCTTTCTTT
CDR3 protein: CATSNRVGGTEAFF

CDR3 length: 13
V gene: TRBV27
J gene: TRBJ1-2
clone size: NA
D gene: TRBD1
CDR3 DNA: TGTGCCAGCAGTTGGGGACAGGGATATGGCTACACCTTC
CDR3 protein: CASSWGQGYGYTF

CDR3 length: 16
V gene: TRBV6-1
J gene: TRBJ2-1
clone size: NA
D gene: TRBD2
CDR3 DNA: TGTGCCAGCAGTGAGCGGGAGGGCCCTTACTACAATGAGCAGTTCTTC
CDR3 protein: CASSEREGPYYNEQFF

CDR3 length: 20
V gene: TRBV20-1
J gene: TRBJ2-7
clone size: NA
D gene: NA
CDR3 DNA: TGCAGTGCTCCCTCTCCGTGGCGTGCGCCGTTGGGGTCAGGTGTGCGGGAGCAGTACTTC
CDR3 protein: CSAPSPWRAPLGSGVREQYF

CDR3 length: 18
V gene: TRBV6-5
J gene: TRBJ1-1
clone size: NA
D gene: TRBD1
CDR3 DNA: TGTGCCAGCAGTTACCGGTCGACAGGGGCCCGCCCGAACACTGAAGCTTTCTTT
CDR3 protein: CASSYRSTGARPNTEAFF

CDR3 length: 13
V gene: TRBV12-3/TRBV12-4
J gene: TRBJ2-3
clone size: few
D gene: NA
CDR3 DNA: TGTGCCAGCAGATCCGGGGCCACAGATACGCAGTATTTT
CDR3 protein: CASRSGATDTQYF

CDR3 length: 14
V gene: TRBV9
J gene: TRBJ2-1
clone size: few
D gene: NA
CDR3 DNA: TGTGCCAGCAGCGTCTCCGGGGCCGGCAATGAGCAGTTCTTC
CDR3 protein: CASSVSGAGNEQFF

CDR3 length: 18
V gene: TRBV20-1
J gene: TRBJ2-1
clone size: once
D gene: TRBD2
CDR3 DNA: TGCAGTGATAGAGCCCGGACTAGCGGGGGGGCCATATTCAATGAGCAGTTCTTC
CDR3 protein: CSDRARTSGGAIFNEQFF

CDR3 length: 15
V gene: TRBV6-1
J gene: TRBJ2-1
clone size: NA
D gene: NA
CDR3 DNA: TGTGCCAGCAGTGTCGGGGGGCCCACCTACAATGAGCAGTTCTTC
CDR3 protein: CASSVGGPTYNEQFF

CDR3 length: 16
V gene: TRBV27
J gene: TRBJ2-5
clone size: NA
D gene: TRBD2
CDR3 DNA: TGTGCCAGCAGTTTATCAGGGTTTTCGGGAGGGTTATGGCAGTACTTC
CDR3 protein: CASSLSGFSGGLWQYF